What follows are 25 T cell receptor beta chains derived from one specimen sequenced in a study of blood T cell repertoires in COVID-19. The table came from immunoSEQ multiplex PCR; TCRdb's copy has only in-frame clones and leaves some out. The profile shows approximately 250,000 clones, more than 85% of them singletons. The sample taken for sequencing was PBMCs or T cells enriched from blood (not recorded which). The receptors here all came from a woman under 40 who had recovered from COVID-19.

The chain has TRBV12-3 or TRBV12-4 and TRBJ1-3; D is unresolved. The V end was cut by 6 bases, the J end by 4 bases, with 10 bases between. The CDR3 is 13 amino acids. The CDR3 reads CASSGMDGNTIYF. The CDR3 coding sequence is TGTGCCAGCAGCGGGATGGACGGAAACACCATATATTTT.

This clone was seen only a few times. V gene TRBV4-3 combines with J gene TRBJ2-1; TRBD2 is a possible D gene (5 bases). CDR1 and CDR2 from the germline V gene are LGHNA and YSLEER. The CDR3 length is 14 residues. Trimming removed 0 bases from V and 7 bases from J, with 10 bases in between. CDR3 coding DNA: TGCGCCAGCAGCCAAGATGCTAGCCGAAATGAGCAGTTCTTC. It codes for CASSQDASRNEQFF.

The CDR3 is CASSQSTSGITSTDTQYF. The CDR3 DNA follows: TGTGCCAGCAGCCAAAGCACTAGCGGAATAACTAGCACAGATACGCAGTATTTT. The chain has TRBV7-2 and TRBJ2-3, with 8 bases identical to TRBD2. This CDR3 spans 18 amino acids. Germline assignment: CDR1 SGHTA and CDR2 FQGNSA. The V segment lost 5 bases and the J segment 0 bases; nucleotides outside the gene matches: 13.

A note on this clone: Other DNA sequences from this sample encode an identical CDR3 as well. This chain connects TRBV7-2 to TRBJ1-2; no firm D call. V was pared by 5 bases and J by 8 bases, with 15 bases between. The CDR3 extends over 13 amino acids. Germline CDR1 is SGHTA and CDR2 is FQGNSA. The CDR3 protein is CASSLAGSGGYTF. The CDR3, as DNA: TGTGCCAGCAGCCTGGCGGGGTCAGGCGGCTACACCTTC.

The gene calls are TRBV7-2 and TRBJ1-1; D gene ambiguous. CDR1 is SGHTA, CDR2 FQGNSA, per germline. V was shortened by 3 bases and J by 1 base, with 9 bases between the two germline ends. CDR3 length: 14 residues. CDR3 nucleotides: TGTGCCAGCAGCTTCAGCGGATCGAACACTGAAGCTTTCTTT. Protein sequence: CASSFSGSNTEAFF.

In its sample, this clone was seen once. The chain uses TRBV7-2 and TRBJ1-6, with a tentative D call TRBD1 (6 bases). The CDR3 loop spans 17 amino acids. The V end was cut by 5 bases, the J end by 2 bases, with 16 bases between. The germline V gene encodes CDR1 SGHTA and CDR2 FQGNSA. The CDR3: CASSIPRGSTYNSPLHF. CDR3 nucleotides: TGTGCCAGCAGCATACCCAGGGGTAGCACCTATAATTCACCCCTCCACTTT.

This chain uses TRBV28 with TRBJ2-3; 13 bases match TRBD2. The V gene end was trimmed by 3 bases and the J gene end by 4 bases; junction bases not matched to a gene: 19. Germline CDR1 and CDR2: MDHEN and SYDVKM. The CDR3 runs to 21 residues. The CDR3 loop is CASSFYAFFLVGLAGADTQYF. CDR3 bases: TGTGCCAGCAGTTTTTATGCGTTTTTCTTGGTAGGACTAGCGGGAGCAGATACGCAGTATTTT.

The chain combines TRBV7-3 with TRBJ2-1, with D perhaps matching TRBD2 (5 bases). V lost 4 bases and J 8 bases, leaving 12 bases between the germline ends. In germline, CDR1 is SGHTA, CDR2 FQGTGA. This CDR3 contains 13 residues. Written as DNA, the CDR3 is TGTGCCAGCAGCTCACCCTTTAGCGATGAGCAGTTCTTC. The encoded protein is CASSSPFSDEQFF.

V is TRBV11-3 and J is TRBJ2-6, with a tentative D call TRBD2 (6 bases). This CDR3 comprises 16 residues. Germline assignment: CDR1 SGHNT and CDR2 YENEEA. Trimming removed 11 bases at V and 0 bases at J, with 17 bases between. CDR3 region: CAYQDYRSSGANVLTF. CDR3 nucleotides: TGTGCCTATCAGGACTACCGGAGCTCTGGGGCCAACGTCCTGACTTTC.

The chain recombines TRBV9 with TRBJ1-4; D unclear. The germline gives CDR1 SGDLS, CDR2 YYNGEE. Deletions cut 4 bases from V and 0 bases from J, with 10 bases between. This CDR3 spans 15 amino acids. DNA for the CDR3: TGTGCCAGCAGCACGGGGAAGACAACTAATGAAAAACTGTTTTTT. Residues: CASSTGKTTNEKLFF.

V usage is TRBV27 and J usage is TRBJ2-3; TRBD2 agrees at 14 bases. The length of the CDR3 is 17 residues. Germline V lookup: CDR1 MNHEY, CDR2 SMNVEV (reference sequence). Trimming cost V 5 bases and J 4 bases; bases outside gene matches: 8. CDR3 DNA sequence: TGTGCCAGCAGTGGGACTAGCGGGAGTATTTTGGCAGATACGCAGTATTTT. Translating gives CASSGTSGSILADTQYF.

This chain connects TRBV7-2 to TRBJ1-1; D uncertain. Between the trimmed V and J ends, which lost 1 base and 0 bases, there was a span of 6 bases. Germline V gene data show CDR1 as SGHTA and CDR2 as FQGNSA. The CDR3 spans 14 residues. This chain's CDR3 is CASSLVGVNTEAFF. The CDR3 bases are TGTGCCAGCAGCTTAGTCGGAGTGAACACTGAAGCTTTCTTT.

J is TRBJ2-7 and V is TRBV5-1, with 7 bases aligning to TRBD2. With 6 bases clipped from V and 3 bases from J, the junction kept 9 bases outside the gene matches. CDR3 length equals 14 residues. Germline V lookup: CDR1 SGHRS, CDR2 YFSETQ. The CDR3 nucleotides are TGCGCCAGCACCTCTAGCGGAGGGAGCTACGAGCAGTACTTC. This codes for CASTSSGGSYEQYF.

The V gene is TRBV3-1 (or the pseudogene TRBV3-2), the J gene TRBJ2-1; TRBD2 matches 8 bases. Trimming cost V 2 bases and J 6 bases; bases outside gene matches: 6. Germline V gene lookup returns CDR1 LGHDT and CDR2 YNNKEL (reference sequence). The CDR3 extends over 15 amino acids. CDR3 bases: TGTGCCAGCAGCCAAAGCGGGAGCGGGGTCAATGAGCAGTTCTTC. It specifies CASSQSGSGVNEQFF.

This sequence joins TRBV27 and TRBJ2-3; TRBD2 matches at 11 bases. After removal of 2 bases from V and 4 bases from J, the junction contained 2 bases not matched to a gene. Germline V gene sequence: CDR1 MNHEY, CDR2 SMNVEV (reference sequence). There are 15 residues in the CDR3. CDR3 amino acids: CASSLIAGGPDTQYF. The CDR3 coding sequence is TGTGCCAGCAGTTTAATAGCGGGAGGGCCAGATACGCAGTATTTT.

The chain carries TRBV28 and TRBJ2-7, with D possibly TRBD1 on 6 matching bases. The CDR3 spans 12 residues. V lost 5 bases to trimming and J lost 4 bases, with 9 bases between them. The germline CDR1 and CDR2 sequences are MDHEN and SYDVKM. In nucleotides, the CDR3 is TGTGCCAGCAGTGACAGGATTTACGAGCAGTACTTC. It is translated as CASSDRIYEQYF. The full variable domain, in which reference TRBV28 and TRBJ2-7 provide the parts outside the CDR3, is DVKVTQSSRYLVKRTGEKVFLECVQDMDHENMFWYRQDPGLGLRLIYFSYDVKMKEKGDIPEGYSVSREKKERFSLILESASTNQTSMYLCASSDRIYEQYFGPGTRLTVT.

The chain employs TRBV13 and TRBJ1-1; unclear D gene. The V end lost 4 bases, the J end lost 0 bases, and 6 bases lay between the germline ends. This CDR3 is built from 13 residues. Germline loops: CDR1 PRHDT, CDR2 FYEKMQ (reference sequence). CDR3 in amino acids: CASSSLVNTEAFF. In nucleotides, the CDR3 is TGTGCCAGCAGCTCCTTAGTGAACACTGAAGCTTTCTTT.

This chain uses TRBV4-2 with TRBJ2-5; no firm D call. Germline CDR1 LGHNA, CDR2 YNFKEQ. The CDR3 is 15 amino acids. V dropped 0 bases and J dropped 2 bases, with 10 bases sitting between them. CDR3 amino acids: CASSQDLLGQETQYF. The CDR3 nucleotides read TGTGCCAGCAGCCAAGATTTGCTCGGTCAAGAGACCCAGTACTTC.

V usage is TRBV5-5 and J usage is TRBJ1-5; possible D gene TRBD1, 6 bases. The CDR3 is 18 amino acids. CDR1 is SGHKS, CDR2 YYEKEE, per germline (reference sequence). V lost 1 base and J lost 3, with 20 bases in between. CDR3 coding DNA: TGTGCCAGCAGCTTGCGGTCGACAGGCAGTAGATTCAATCAGCCCCAGCATTTT. This encodes CASSLRSTGSRFNQPQHF.

The sample holds one count of this clone. At one of its ends the junction is not consistent with the germline gene, which may arise from a read error. The V call is TRBV12-3 or TRBV12-4, the J call TRBJ2-1, with D unclear. This CDR3 comprises 11 residues. In DNA form, the CDR3 reads TGTGCCAGCAGCTCCCACAATGAGCAGTTCTTC. It yields the protein CASSSHNEQFF.

V usage is TRBV28 and J usage is TRBJ2-3, with D perhaps TRBD2 (6 bases). The germline gives CDR1 MDHEN, CDR2 SYDVKM. This CDR3 contains 16 residues. Trimming removed 5 bases at V and 2 bases at J, with 17 bases between. The CDR3 protein is CASSGGLRPYTDTQYF. CDR3 nucleotides: TGTGCCAGCAGTGGGGGGTTACGGCCATACACAGATACGCAGTATTTT.

The chain carries TRBV4-1 and TRBJ1-6, with TRBD1 matching 7 bases. Germline CDR1 MGHRA, CDR2 YSYEKL. With 4 bases clipped from V and 5 bases from J, the junction kept 8 bases outside the gene matches. The CDR3 contains 16 residues. The CDR3 nucleotides read TGCGCCAGCAGCCCAAGTGGGACAGCGAATAATTCACCCCTCCACTTT. This gives the protein CASSPSGTANNSPLHF.

The chain carries TRBV7-2 and TRBJ1-2; no clear D gene. This CDR3 has 14 residues. Trimming shortened V by 0 bases and J by 5 bases, and 10 bases separated the two germline ends. Germline CDR1 SGHTA, CDR2 FQGNSA. CDR3 loop: CASSLAVRRYGYTF. As DNA, the CDR3 is TGTGCCAGCAGCTTAGCGGTTAGAAGATATGGCTACACCTTC.

The chain has TRBV18 and TRBJ2-7; 10 bases match TRBD1. The CDR3 contains 14 residues. Germline V CDR1 and CDR2: KGHSH, LQKENI. J gave up 5 bases and V 3 bases, and 4 bases lay outside the gene matches. Here the CDR3 reads CASSPDRGENEQYF. The DNA of the CDR3 is TGTGCCAGCTCACCGGACAGGGGGGAAAACGAGCAGTACTTC.

This chain joins TRBV11-1 and TRBJ2-1; 13 nucleotides match TRBD2. The J segment lost 7 bases and the V segment lost 7 bases, leaving 7 bases of the junction unmatched. The CDR3 runs to 15 residues. From germline, CDR1 is SGHAT and CDR2 FQDESV (reference sequence). The CDR3 nucleotides read TGTGCCAGCATACCCGGACTAGCGGGAGCGAATGAGCAGTTCTTC. This encodes CASIPGLAGANEQFF.